The present T cell receptor beta chain was sequenced within a study of regulatory T cells in long-lasting Graves disease. Libraries of TCR beta came from iRepertoire HTBI primers plus Arm-PCR of CDR3 regions. Each CDR3 protein is one row after TCRdb ran MiXCR on the multiplex PCR reads. The sample includes around 330,000 distinct CDR3 sequences, over 15% of them seen just once. This clonotype has only a few counts. This probably arose from a read error, given a far larger clone one base away. Time point of the sample: newly diagnosed GD, antithyroid drugs for less than 3 months. From PBMCs, RNA was extracted and then used to make the TCR library. Roughly 10 milliliters of peripheral blood were drawn into EDTA tubes. The receptor was isolated from a female donor with Graves disease. The material sequenced was peripheral blood mononuclear cells (PBMCs), taken at new diagnosis, from a patient treated with antithyroid drugs.

The CDR3 loop is CASSQGVGVYEQFF. As DNA, the CDR3 is TGTGCCAGCAGCCAGGGCGTCGGAGTCTACGAGCAGTTCTTC. The chain uses TRBV12-3 or TRBV12-4 and TRBJ2-1, with D possibly TRBD1 on 5 matching bases. V shed 6 bases and J shed 10 bases, with 19 bases lying between them. CDR3 size: 14 residues.